The 16 T cell receptor beta chains below were found in one sample sequenced in a study of blood T cell repertoires in COVID-19. Sequencing was performed with immunoSEQ multiplex PCR; in TCRdb, only in-frame clones are kept and a portion is missing. The sample yields 140,000 to 150,000 clones, around 83% seen once. What was sequenced was peripheral blood. These receptors all stem from a human donor with acute or convalescent COVID-19. The donor label of this sample is uncertain.

The chain recombines TRBV18 with TRBJ2-2; 9 bases are shared with TRBD1. V trimming: 3 bases; J trimming: 12 bases; junction bases outside the gene matches: 5. The CDR3 consists of 13 residues. Germline CDR1 KGHSH, CDR2 LQKENI. The CDR3 coding sequence is TGTGCCAGCTCACCCATTGACAGGGGGAAGCTGTTTTTT. Translated, it gives CASSPIDRGKLFF.

This chain connects TRBV10-3 to TRBJ1-5, with a weak D call TRBD1 (6 bases). V was trimmed by 2 bases and J by 3 bases, leaving 8 bases between them. Germline CDR1 and CDR2: ENHRY and SYGVKD. The CDR3 consists of 14 residues. CDR3 DNA: TGTGCCATCAGTGAGCAGGGGTTCAATCAGCCCCAGCATTTT. Encoded protein: CAISEQGFNQPQHF.

This rearrangement joins TRBV11-1 to TRBJ1-6; TRBD1 aligns across 8 bases. The trim removed 4 bases at V and 9 bases at J, leaving 8 bases unmatched. The length of the CDR3 is 15 residues. The germline gives CDR1 SGHAT, CDR2 FQDESV (reference sequence). The CDR3 coding sequence is TGTGCCAGCAGCTCCGACAGGGGTCGGACTTCACCCCTCCACTTT. It translates to CASSSDRGRTSPLHF.

The chain carries TRBV13 and TRBJ2-2; D may be TRBD1 (7 bases). This CDR3 has 17 residues. Germline CDR1 reads PRHDT; CDR2 reads FYEKMQ (reference sequence). V lost 5 bases to trimming and J lost 3 bases, with 19 bases between them. CDR3 protein: CASSHPEEGADTGELFF. In DNA form, the CDR3 reads TGTGCCAGCAGCCATCCTGAGGAGGGGGCCGACACCGGGGAGCTGTTTTTT.

The chain links TRBV18 to TRBJ1-2, with 7 bases identical to TRBD1. V lost 11 bases and J lost 3; bases outside the gene matches: 9. Germline V gene sequence: CDR1 KGHSH, CDR2 LQKENI. The CDR3 totals 13 residues. The CDR3 is CAFRGQSDYGYTF. In nucleotides, the CDR3 is TGTGCCTTTAGGGGGCAGAGCGACTATGGCTACACCTTC.

This clone turned up a few times. The genes are TRBV10-3 and TRBJ1-6, with 8 bases aligning to TRBD1. The CDR3 runs 16 residues. Germline CDR1 and CDR2: ENHRY and SYGVKD. Losses at the gene ends were 3 bases for V and 4 bases for J; bases not matched to a gene: 5. CDR3 amino acids: CAISDSTGVYNSPLHF. Here the CDR3 DNA reads TGTGCCATCAGTGACTCGACAGGGGTGTATAATTCACCCCTCCACTTT.

The chain is built from TRBV19 and TRBJ2-2; possibly TRBD2 for D (5 bases). V was cut by 6 bases and J by 5 bases, with 13 bases left in between. Per germline, CDR1 LNHDA and CDR2 SQIVND (reference sequence). CDR3 length: 14 residues. CDR3 sequence (DNA): TGTGCCAGTAGCTCGGGGAAGAAGACCGGGGAGCTGTTTTTT. This sequence encodes CASSSGKKTGELFF. The full variable domain, its missing parts supplied by reference TRBV19 and TRBJ2-2, is DGGITQSPKYLFRKEGQNVTLSCEQNLNHDAMYWYRQDPGQGLRLIYYSQIVNDFQKGDIAEGYSVSREKKESFPLTVTSAQKNPTAFYLCASSSGKKTGELFFGEGSRLTVL.

The rearrangement links TRBV24-1 to TRBJ2-6; tentatively, D is TRBD1 (6 bases). Germline CDR1 KGHDR, CDR2 SFDVKD. V shed 3 bases and J shed 0 bases, with 20 bases lying between them. This CDR3 has 20 amino acids. The CDR3 bases are TGTGCCACCAGTGATCCCCGCTTTCAGGGGACGAGCTCTGGGGCCAACGTCCTGACTTTC. Translated: CATSDPRFQGTSSGANVLTF.

The V gene is TRBV3-1 (or the pseudogene TRBV3-2), the J gene TRBJ1-2; TRBD1 aligns across 8 bases. J gave up 0 bases and V 1 base, and 4 bases lay outside the gene matches. Germline CDR1 reads LGHDT; CDR2 reads YNNKEL (reference sequence). The CDR3 spans 16 residues. The CDR3 loop is CASSQAPGQANYGYTF. CDR3 in DNA: TGTGCCAGCAGCCAAGCTCCGGGACAGGCTAACTATGGCTACACCTTC.

The chain combines TRBV6-5 with TRBJ1-4, with 8 bases matching TRBD1. The germline CDR1 and CDR2 sequences are MNHEY and SVGAGI. V shed 5 bases, J shed 6 bases, and the junction held 5 bases outside the gene matches. The CDR3 loop spans 14 amino acids. The CDR3 nucleotides read TGTGCCAGCAGTCCCGGACAGGGCTATGAAAAACTGTTTTTT. Protein sequence: CASSPGQGYEKLFF.

The CDR3 region has the DNA TGTGCCAGCAGCGCGTATGACACGGATAAGCATGGCTACACCTTC. This codes for CASSAYDTDKHGYTF. The chain is built from TRBV7-8 and TRBJ1-2; D is unclear. Germline CDR1 SGHVS, CDR2 FQNEAQ. With 5 bases removed from V and 6 bases from J, the gap between germline ends came to 19 bases. CDR3 length: 15 residues. Full variable domain (rest looked up from reference TRBV7-8 and TRBJ1-2): GAGVSQSPRYKVAKRGQDVALRCDPISGHVSLFWYQQALGQGPEFLTYFQNEAQLDKSGLPSDRFFAERPEGSVSTLKIQRTQQEDSAVYLCASSAYDTDKHGYTFGSGTRLTVV.

The chain couples TRBV13 to TRBJ2-5; 8 nucleotides match TRBD1. This CDR3 comprises 15 residues. Germline V gene sequence: CDR1 PRHDT, CDR2 FYEKMQ (reference sequence). Trimming took 5 bases from V and 5 from J; bases not matched to a gene: 10. This CDR3 is CASSSSTGAGETQYF. The CDR3, as DNA: TGTGCCAGCAGCAGCTCGACAGGGGCGGGGGAGACCCAGTACTTC.

This clone appeared once. The chain combines TRBV10-3 with TRBJ2-7; D may be TRBD1 (6 bases). This CDR3 region has 14 residues. V shed 4 bases and J shed 4 bases, with 14 bases lying between them. The germline gives CDR1 ENHRY, CDR2 SYGVKD. CDR3 sequence reads: CAISVQGIGYEQYF. The CDR3 region has the DNA TGTGCCATCAGTGTCCAGGGGATCGGGTACGAGCAGTACTTC.

This chain joins TRBV27 and TRBJ1-6; TRBD1 is a possible D gene (6 bases). CDR1 and CDR2 from the germline V gene are MNHEY and SMNVEV (reference sequence). V lost 6 bases, J lost 2 bases, and 14 bases lay in between. The CDR3 runs 16 residues. The CDR3 bases are TGTGCCAGCAGCTTCGGGGGGCTCACCTATAATTCACCCCTCCACTTT. Translating gives CASSFGGLTYNSPLHF.

The rearrangement joins TRBV30 to TRBJ1-3; D may be TRBD1 (5 bases). CDR3 size: 19 residues. Germline CDR1 and CDR2: GTSNPN and SVGIG (reference sequence). V was shortened by 0 bases and J by 0 bases, with 21 bases between the two germline ends. The CDR3 DNA reads as TGTGCCTGGAGTGTACGAGGATATGGGGCCTTCCCCTCTGGAAACACCATATATTTT. It yields the protein CAWSVRGYGAFPSGNTIYF.

The count of this clone is one. The chain carries TRBV7-8 and TRBJ2-2; D not certain. The CDR3 loop spans 13 amino acids. Germline V CDR1 and CDR2: SGHVS, FQNEAQ. Trimming removed 6 bases from V and 1 base from J, with 6 bases in between. In DNA, the CDR3 is TGTGCCAGCAGGAGAGGGAACACCGGGGAGCTGTTTTTT. Translating it yields CASRRGNTGELFF.